The sequence of this T cell receptor (beta chain) was determined in a study of shared clonotypes between healthy human individuals. Findings and caveats of the study: Among donors, the sharing of clonotypes was expected to be influenced by sequencing depth.

In this sample, this clone turned up a few times. Its target is not known. The CDR3 spans 13 residues. V dropped 10 bases and J dropped 0 bases, with 10 bases sitting between them. CDR1 and CDR2 (germline): SGHNT, YYREEE (reference sequence). Sequencing was at deep level. In replicate PCRs of unsorted PBMC, around 310 ng DNA, tens of thousands of T cell genomes, was used. Method: immunoSEQ multiplex PCR; TCRdb's copy keeps in-frame clones and lacks some. The top ten hold roughly 13% of the sample, which has about 520,000 clones, 81% seen once. This TCR was sampled from a woman aged 40 to 50 in good health. Some clones in this sample may be carry-over from other donors' samples. This sequence joins TRBV5-4 and TRBJ1-4; no definite D call. Sample: PBMCs. The CDR3 nucleotides are TGTGCCTTCCGGCAGGCAACTAATGAAAAACTGTTTTTT. Protein sequence: CAFRQATNEKLFF.